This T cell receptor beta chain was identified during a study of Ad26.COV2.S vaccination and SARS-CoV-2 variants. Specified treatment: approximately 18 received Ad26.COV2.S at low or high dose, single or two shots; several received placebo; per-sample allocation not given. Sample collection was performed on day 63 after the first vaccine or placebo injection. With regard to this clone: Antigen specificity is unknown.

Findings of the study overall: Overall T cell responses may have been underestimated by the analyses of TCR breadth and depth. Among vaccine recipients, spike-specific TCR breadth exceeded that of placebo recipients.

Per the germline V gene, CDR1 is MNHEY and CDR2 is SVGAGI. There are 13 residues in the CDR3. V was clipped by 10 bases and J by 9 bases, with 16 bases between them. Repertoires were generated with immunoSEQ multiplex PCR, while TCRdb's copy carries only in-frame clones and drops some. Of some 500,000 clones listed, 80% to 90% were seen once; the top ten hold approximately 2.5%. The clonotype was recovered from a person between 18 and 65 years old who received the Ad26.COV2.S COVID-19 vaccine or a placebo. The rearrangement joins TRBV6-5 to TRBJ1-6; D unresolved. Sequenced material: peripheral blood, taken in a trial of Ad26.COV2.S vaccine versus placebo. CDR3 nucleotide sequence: TGTGCCACCCGCCGCAATCCGGGTTCACCCCTCCACTTT. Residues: CATRRNPGSPLHF.